The clone carrying this T cell receptor beta chain was seen only once. Antigen unknown. Primers for the PCR totalled 60 Vbeta and 13 Jbeta. TCRdb's copy holds only in-frame clones and misses some; the assay was immunoSEQ multiplex PCR. The sample has 90,000 to 100,000 clones; around three quarters are singletons. The CDR3 sequence is 15 residues long. Germline CDR1 is SEHNR and CDR2 is FQNEAQ (reference sequence). V lost 8 bases, J lost 8 bases, and 12 bases stayed unmatched. The data were taken from a study of cytomegalovirus exposure and HLA in healthy donors. Points from the study as a whole: According to a later analysis, donors in an Asian-associated ancestry cluster reportedly had fewer N-insertions than the roughly 630-donor mean.

This chain joins TRBV7-9 and TRBJ1-2, with 12 bases fitting TRBD1. The sequence came from a man between 40 and 49 years old in good health and CMV-seronegative. Sample: PBMCs. CDR3: CASRRGTGGEGGYTF. CDR3 in DNA: TGTGCCAGCCGGCGGGGGACAGGGGGCGAAGGAGGCTACACCTTC.